The rows below give T cell receptor beta chains drawn from one sample of a study of shared clonotypes between healthy human individuals. Sequenced by immunoSEQ multiplex PCR; TCRdb stores in-frame clones only, minus some. The sample has roughly 770,000 clones; 96% are singletons. Material: naive CD8+ T cells sorted from blood. Every receptor here comes from a man aged 25-40 years in good health. CDR3s include the opening cysteine and the closing phenylalanine or tryptophan. Fields, in order: D gene, clone size, J gene, V gene, CDR3 DNA, CDR3 protein. D genes are given only for firm matches. Clone sizes are given selectively: once, few, many, or a class where the clone is expanded.

D: .
size: .
J: TRBJ1-5
V: TRBV28
DNA: TGTGCCAGCAGTTTTATTCCCCAGGGGTACGCTCAGCCCCAGCATTTT
CDR3: CASSFIPQGYAQPQHF

D: .
size: .
J: TRBJ2-7
V: TRBV28
DNA: TGTGCCAGCAGTTTGATCGATTACGAGCAGTACTTC
CDR3: CASSLIDYEQYF

D: TRBD2
size: .
J: TRBJ2-7
V: TRBV28
DNA: TGTGCCAGCGTGACTAGCAGTTACGAGCAGTACTTC
CDR3: CASVTSSYEQYF

D: .
size: .
J: TRBJ2-2
V: TRBV5-4
DNA: TGTGCCAGCAGCTTGGAACATCCGCGAAACACCGGGGAGCTGTTTTTT
CDR3: CASSLEHPRNTGELFF

D: .
size: .
J: TRBJ2-1
V: TRBV5-4
DNA: TGTGCCAGCAGCTCCGGAAGGGAGCATTTCTTC
CDR3: CASSSGREHFF

D: .
size: .
J: TRBJ2-7
V: TRBV5-1
DNA: TGCGCCAGCAGCTTGGGGCGAAATAGAGGACCTGGGGGCGAGCAGTACTTC
CDR3: CASSLGRNRGPGGEQYF

D: .
size: .
J: TRBJ2-3
V: TRBV29-1
DNA: TGCAGCGTTGCAGCGGGCACCAAAAACACAGATACGCAGTATTTT
CDR3: CSVAAGTKNTDTQYF

D: .
size: .
J: TRBJ2-1
V: TRBV11-3
DNA: TGTGCCAGCAGCTTAGCCGGGGTGGAGAACAATGAGCAGTTCTTC
CDR3: CASSLAGVENNEQFF

D: .
size: .
J: TRBJ2-4
V: TRBV11-2
DNA: TGTGCCAGCAGCTATAGCCACTGGGAAAGGGCCAAAAACATTCAGTACTTC
CDR3: CASSYSHWERAKNIQYF

D: TRBD2
size: .
J: TRBJ2-7
V: TRBV10-3
DNA: TGTGCCATCAGTGAGTCGGCGGGAGCACGCTACGAGCAGTACTTC
CDR3: CAISESAGARYEQYF

D: .
size: once
J: TRBJ2-1
V: TRBV5-1
DNA: TGCGCCAGTCGGGAAGGCGGGTACAATGAGCAGTTCTTC
CDR3: CASREGGYNEQFF

D: TRBD2
size: .
J: TRBJ2-7
V: TRBV19
DNA: TGTGCCAGTAGTGTTGGACTAGCGGGAGTTATCGGTTACGAGCAGTACTTC
CDR3: CASSVGLAGVIGYEQYF

D: .
size: .
J: TRBJ2-7
V: TRBV7-9
DNA: TGTGCCAGCAGCCAGGACGCTATCGTAGAGCAGTACTTC
CDR3: CASSQDAIVEQYF

D: .
size: .
J: TRBJ2-3
V: TRBV28
DNA: TGTGCCAGCAGTTTGAGGGTAGCCGCTGGCACAGATACGCAGTATTTT
CDR3: CASSLRVAAGTDTQYF